This T cell receptor beta chain was observed in a study of shared clonotypes between healthy human individuals. The wider study: Donors, aged 18 to 49, were two women and three men. Study observations and caveats: Sorted-subset samples were not fully sequenced, rarefaction indicated.

About this clone: The antigen remains unidentified.

Across several immunoSEQ plates, the genomic DNA of each subset was split evenly. TCRdb keeps only in-frame clones here, not all; method: immunoSEQ multiplex PCR. Of some 550,000 clones listed, around 97% are singletons. Germline V gives CDR1 SGHVS, CDR2 FQNEAQ. V was shortened by 5 bases and J by 2 bases, with 15 bases between the two germline ends. The CDR3 extends over 16 amino acids. The chain uses TRBV7-8 and TRBJ2-2; maybe TRBD1 (6 bases). This receptor was identified in a young woman in good health. What was sequenced was naive CD4+ T cells sorted from blood. Specified subset: CD45RA+ positively selected. The CDR3 is CASSSGQRTNTGELFF. The CDR3 region has the DNA TGTGCCAGCAGCAGCGGACAGAGGACCAACACCGGGGAGCTGTTTTTT.